The 12 T cell receptor beta chains listed next were all sequenced from one sample in a study of blood T cells in healthy people across ages. Together with a sample-barcoded 5' primer, a J-beta primer mix was included in a second PCR lasting roughly 6 to 12 cycles. TCRdb re-derived calls from the 5' RACE reads in MiXCR, one entry per CDR3 protein. The data hold about 650,000 distinct CDR3 sequences, with about a third observed a single time. The sequenced sample was blood. The receptor set was obtained from a woman aged 80 or over in good health.

At least ten counts were recorded for this clonotype. This sequence joins TRBV5-5 and TRBJ2-3, with a possible D match to TRBD2 (6 bases). Germline assignment: CDR1 SGHKS and CDR2 YYEKEE (reference sequence). Trimming removed 1 base from V and 2 bases from J, with 11 bases in between. There are 15 residues in the CDR3. CDR3 loop: CASSLRGAHTDTQYF. CDR3 nucleotide sequence: TGTGCCAGCAGCTTGCGCGGGGCCCACACAGATACGCAGTATTTT.

This CDR3 is CASSGSGNYGYTF. The CDR3 DNA follows: TGTGCCAGCAGTGGATCAGGGAACTATGGCTACACCTTC. This chain joins TRBV2 and TRBJ1-2; D may be TRBD1 (5 bases). In germline, CDR1 is SNHLY, CDR2 FYNNEI. Trimming stripped 4 bases from V and 2 bases from J, with 8 bases between. The CDR3 covers 13 residues. Using reference TRBV2 and TRBJ1-2 for the parts outside the CDR3, the full variable domain is EPEVTQTPSHQVTQMGQEVILRCVPISNHLYFYWYRQILGQKVEFLVSFYNNEISEKSEIFDDQFSVERPDGSNFTLKIRSTKLEDSAMYFCASSGSGNYGYTFGSGTRLTVV.

This clonotype was counted between two and nine times. Just one base apart from a much larger clone, this may be a read error. The rearrangement links TRBV9 to TRBJ2-4; 8 nucleotides match TRBD2. The CDR3 runs to 16 residues. J was trimmed by 13 bases and V by 4 bases; bases with no gene match: 19. Germline V CDR1 and CDR2: SGDLS, YYNGEE. CDR3 in amino acids: CASSSGLAPGYNEQYF. CDR3 nucleotides: TGTGCCAGCAGCTCCGGACTAGCCCCGGGCTACAATGAGCAGTACTTC.

This clonotype was observed at least ten times. This sequence joins TRBV19 and TRBJ2-1; D may be TRBD2 (5 bases). Germline CDR1 reads LNHDA; CDR2 reads SQIVND (reference sequence). The CDR3 has 14 residues. The V end was cut by 7 bases, the J end by 6 bases, with 16 bases between. The CDR3 protein is CASKPTSEGNEQFF. In nucleotides, the CDR3 is TGTGCCAGTAAACCGACGTCCGAGGGCAATGAGCAGTTCTTC.

This chain links TRBV4-3 with TRBJ1-5, with TRBD1 matching over 7 bases. After removal of 0 bases from V and 4 bases from J, the junction contained 12 bases not matched to a gene. The CDR3 has 18 residues. CDR1 is LGHNA, CDR2 YSLEER, per germline. The DNA for the CDR3 is TGCGCCAGCAGCCAAGATCCGCCCCAGGGGGGGCGAAATCAGCCCCAGCATTTT. It specifies CASSQDPPQGGRNQPQHF.

V and J are TRBV29-1 and TRBJ1-1, with a possible D match to TRBD1 (5 bases). Germline CDR1 reads SQVTM; CDR2 reads ANQGSEA. This CDR3 comprises 11 residues. V was shortened by 4 bases and J by 7 bases, with 10 bases between the two germline ends. The CDR3 DNA follows: TGCAGCGTTGCGGGGCGCGGTGAAGCTTTCTTT. Protein sequence: CSVAGRGEAFF.

This clonotype occurred many times. This chain joins TRBV29-1 and TRBJ1-5; 9 bases agree with TRBD1. The CDR3 runs 13 residues. Germline V lookup: CDR1 SQVTM, CDR2 ANQGSEA. V trimming: 6 bases; J trimming: 4 bases; junction bases outside the gene matches: 4. CDR3 sequence: CSVTGGFNQPQHF. In nucleotides, the CDR3 is TGCAGCGTAACAGGGGGCTTTAATCAGCCCCAGCATTTT.

Many counts were recorded for this clonotype. The chain has TRBV19 and TRBJ2-1, with 8 bases aligning to TRBD2. V lost 5 bases, J lost 8 bases, and 8 bases stayed unmatched. Germline V gene sequence: CDR1 LNHDA, CDR2 SQIVND (reference sequence). The CDR3 sequence is 14 residues long. Written as DNA, the CDR3 is TGTGCCAGTAGTTCTAAGGCGGGGGGCTATGAGCAGTTCTTC. Translating it yields CASSSKAGGYEQFF.

This clonotype showed up many times. The chain uses TRBV4-3 and TRBJ2-7; tentatively, D is TRBD1 or TRBD2 (5 bases each). This CDR3 spans 14 amino acids. Germline lookup yields CDR1 LGHNA and CDR2 YSLEER. V was cut by 4 bases and J by 5 bases, with 15 bases left in between. The CDR3 nucleotides read TGCGCCAGCAGCCTCCTACTCGGGGCCAACGAGCAGTACTTC. Its protein product is CASSLLLGANEQYF.

This clonotype was seen repeatedly, ten times or more. This chain links TRBV29-1 with TRBJ2-7, with TRBD1 matching 7 bases. This CDR3 has 13 residues. Germline values: CDR1 SQVTM, CDR2 ANQGSEA. The ends lost 0 bases at V and 9 bases at J; junction bases unmatched: 8. In nucleotides, the CDR3 is TGCAGCGTTGAAGATGGCCGACAGGGCGGGCAGTACTTC. As protein: CSVEDGRQGGQYF.

The gene calls are TRBV5-1 and TRBJ2-1; D is tentatively TRBD1 or TRBD2 (6 bases each). The CDR3 is 15 residues long. Trimming removed 0 bases from V and 6 bases from J, with 13 bases in between. CDR1 is SGHRS, CDR2 YFSETQ, per germline. The CDR3 is CASSLGGARGNEQFF. CDR3 coding DNA: TGCGCCAGCAGCTTGGGGGGGGCTAGAGGCAATGAGCAGTTCTTC. The complete variable domain, with remaining parts taken from reference TRBV5-1 and TRBJ2-1, reads KAGVTQTPRYLIKTRGQQVTLSCSPISGHRSVSWYQQTPGQGLQFLFEYFSETQRNKGNFPGRFSGRQFSNSRSEMNVSTLELGDSALYLCASSLGGARGNEQFFGPGTRLTVL.

There are many counts of this clonotype. CDR3 DNA sequence: TGTGCCAGCAGCTTGGCAGAAGACTACGAGCAGTACTTC. It codes for CASSLAEDYEQYF. The chain employs TRBV7-6 and TRBJ2-7; D unresolved. Germline V gene data show CDR1 as SGHVS and CDR2 as FNYEAQ. V lost 3 bases and J lost 3, with 9 bases in between. This CDR3 is built from 13 residues.